The 28 T cell receptor beta chains listed next were all sequenced from one sample in a study of PD-1 blockade in classical Hodgkin lymphoma. This table comes from immunoSEQ multiplex PCR, and its TCRdb copy is limited to in-frame clones, with some not included. The repertoire consists of around 29,000 clones, with 80% to 90% occurring once and the leading ten covering roughly 0.6%. Time point reported: cycle 4 day 1 (C4D1), after more than five weeks of nivolumab. Relapse was seen in all patients after autologous stem cell transplantation, and brentuximab vedotin exposure was variable. Magnetic negative selection of thawed PBMCs was the method by which CD4+ T cells were purified. The material was CD4+ T cells from blood, obtained before the fourth cycle of nivolumab. The receptors were gathered from a human donor with classical Hodgkin lymphoma.

The V and J genes are TRBV5-1 and TRBJ2-2, with TRBD2 identical over 7 bases. This CDR3 is 13 amino acids long. Germline V gene lookup returns CDR1 SGHRS and CDR2 YFSETQ. The V gene end was trimmed by 4 bases and the J gene end by 8 bases; junction bases not matched to a gene: 5. The CDR3 DNA follows: TGCGCCAGCAGCAAGGGAGGGGCGGGGGAGCTGTTTTTT. As protein: CASSKGGAGELFF.

The genes are TRBV7-9 and TRBJ1-6; D unresolved. The CDR3 loop spans 11 amino acids. Germline V gives CDR1 SEHNR, CDR2 FQNEAQ (reference sequence). Trimming removed 5 bases at V and 9 bases at J, with 5 bases between. Here the CDR3 DNA reads TGTGCCAGCAGCCCTGGTTCACCCCTCCACTTT. This encodes CASSPGSPLHF.

This sequence joins TRBV5-1 and TRBJ2-7; D possibly corresponds to TRBD2 (6 bases). The CDR3 length is 14 residues. Germline-derived CDR1 and CDR2 are SGHRS and YFSETQ. V lost 2 bases, J lost 7 bases, and 16 bases lay in between. This CDR3 is CASSFGQGGGEQYF. The CDR3 DNA sequence: TGCGCCAGCAGCTTTGGGCAGGGCGGAGGGGAGCAGTACTTC.

This clone was counted only a few times. V gene TRBV5-1 combines with J gene TRBJ2-7; no clear D. Germline V gene lookup returns CDR1 SGHRS and CDR2 YFSETQ. There are 13 residues in the CDR3. The germline V and J ends were trimmed by 0 bases and 5 bases, with 9 bases remaining between them. The DNA for the CDR3 is TGCGCCAGCAGCTTGGTCGGCGGCGACGAGCAGTACTTC. This translates into CASSLVGGDEQYF.

The gene calls are TRBV11-2 and TRBJ2-7; possibly TRBD2 for D (5 bases). Trimming took off 5 bases at V and 0 bases at J, with 11 bases between the two ends. There are 14 residues in the CDR3. CDR1 and CDR2 (germline): SGHAT, FQNNGV. The CDR3 nucleotides read TGTGCCAGCAGCCTAGCCAGGTACTCCTACGAGCAGTACTTC. Protein product: CASSLARYSYEQYF.

This clone was observed once. This chain connects TRBV10-2 to TRBJ1-1; the D gene is possibly TRBD1 (5 bases). The V end lost 3 bases, the J end lost 9 bases, and 17 bases lay between the germline ends. The CDR3 spans 14 residues. Germline CDR1 reads WSHSY; CDR2 reads SAAADI. The CDR3 here is CASSEEVPRAQAFF. Written as DNA, the CDR3 is TGCGCCAGCAGTGAAGAGGTTCCCAGGGCGCAAGCTTTCTTT.

This clone turned up a few times. The rearrangement links TRBV6-1 to TRBJ1-6, with TRBD1 identical over 8 bases. CDR1 MNHNS and CDR2 SASEGT come from the germline V gene. J gave up 9 bases and V 7 bases, and 5 bases lay outside the gene matches. CDR3 length: 13 residues. The CDR3 nucleotides are TGTGCCAGCACTAACAGGGGGGTTTCACCCCTCCACTTT. Its protein product is CASTNRGVSPLHF.

This clone came up a few times. The chain combines TRBV19 with TRBJ1-6; tentatively, D is TRBD1 (5 bases). Germline-derived CDR1 and CDR2 are LNHDA and SQIVND (reference sequence). V lost 6 bases and J lost 0, with 9 bases in between. The CDR3 contains 15 residues. The CDR3 protein is CASRRQSSYNSPLHF. CDR3 nucleotide sequence: TGTGCCAGTAGAAGACAGAGCTCCTATAATTCACCCCTCCACTTT.

This clone was counted a few times. J is TRBJ2-7 and V is TRBV6-5; D not certain. Germline V gene sequence: CDR1 MNHEY, CDR2 SVGAGI. V shed 2 bases and J shed 6 bases, with 11 bases lying between them. The CDR3 has 13 residues. The CDR3 protein is CASSYLTGLEQYF. The CDR3, as DNA: TGTGCCAGCAGTTACCTGACTGGCCTCGAGCAGTACTTC.

V and J are TRBV7-9 and TRBJ2-5; 8 bases match TRBD1. V was clipped by 2 bases and J by 0 bases; unmatched bases: 8. The CDR3 is made up of 17 amino acids. Germline-derived CDR1 and CDR2 are SEHNR and FQNEAQ (reference sequence). For the CDR3, the DNA is TGTGCCAGCAGCTTACCCCTGGGGACAGGAAACCAAGAGACCCAGTACTTC. It specifies CASSLPLGTGNQETQYF. Together with reference TRBV7-9 and TRBJ2-5, the CDR3 gives the full variable domain: DTGVSQNPRHKITKRGQNVTFRCDPISEHNRLYWYRQTLGQGPEFLTYFQNEAQLEKSRLLSDRFSAERPKGSFSTLEIQRTEQGDSAMYLCASSLPLGTGNQETQYFGPGTRLLVL.

This rearrangement joins TRBV18 to TRBJ2-2; 8 nucleotides line up with TRBD1. CDR3 length: 14 residues. The junction had 7 bases not matched to a gene; V was cut back by 6 bases and J by 7 bases. CDR1 KGHSH and CDR2 LQKENI come from the germline V gene. As DNA, the CDR3 is TGTGCCAGCTCCCCGGGACAGGTGGTCGGGGAGCTGTTTTTT. This codes for CASSPGQVVGELFF.

The rearrangement links TRBV6-6 to TRBJ1-5; no definite D call. The V gene's germline CDR1 is MNHNY and CDR2 SVGAGI (reference sequence). This CDR3 is 12 amino acids long. V was clipped by 9 bases and J by 0 bases, with 6 bases between them. The CDR3 nucleotides are TGTGCCAGTGCCGATAGCAATCAGCCCCAGCATTTT. Protein product: CASADSNQPQHF.

The J gene is TRBJ2-1, the V gene TRBV2, with TRBD1 identical over 9 bases. In germline, CDR1 is SNHLY, CDR2 FYNNEI. J was trimmed by 2 bases and V by 5 bases; bases with no gene match: 16. The CDR3 has 19 residues. The CDR3 reads CASSRPGQGSAPTYNEQFF. The CDR3 DNA reads as TGTGCCAGCAGTCGCCCGGGACAGGGATCGGCGCCCACCTACAATGAGCAGTTCTTC.

The rearrangement joins TRBV7-9 to TRBJ2-3; D is unclear. Trimming removed 0 bases at V and 5 bases at J, with 3 bases between. The CDR3 has 12 residues. From germline, CDR1 is SEHNR and CDR2 FQNEAQ (reference sequence). CDR3 region: CASSLAVDTQYF. As DNA, the CDR3 is TGTGCCAGCAGCTTAGCGGTAGATACGCAGTATTTT.

This chain joins TRBV19 and TRBJ1-2; tentative D call: TRBD1 (6 bases). Trimming left V 2 bases short and J 8 bases short, with 21 bases between. The CDR3 contains 16 residues. Germline lookup yields CDR1 LNHDA and CDR2 SQIVND (reference sequence). The CDR3 nucleotides read TGTGCCAGTAGTATATCAGGAGGGGGGCTCGGATCCGGCTACACCTTC. Translation: CASSISGGGLGSGYTF.

V gene TRBV2 combines with J gene TRBJ2-7; TRBD1 matches at 11 bases. Germline values: CDR1 SNHLY, CDR2 FYNNEI. The CDR3 consists of 17 residues. Trimming at V came to 1 base and at J to 6 bases, leaving 11 bases not matched to a gene. CDR3 residues: CASSEEDGTGGLSEQYF. The CDR3 DNA reads TGTGCCAGCAGTGAAGAGGATGGGACAGGGGGTTTATCCGAGCAGTACTTC. Full variable domain (outside the CDR3, taken from reference TRBV2 and TRBJ2-7): EPEVTQTPSHQVTQMGQEVILRCVPISNHLYFYWYRQILGQKVEFLVSFYNNEISEKSEIFDDQFSVERPDGSNFTLKIRSTKLEDSAMYFCASSEEDGTGGLSEQYFGPGTRLTVT.

On this clone itself: Compared with germline, one end of the junction differs, possibly owing to a read error. This chain connects TRBV6-4 to TRBJ1-4, with D hard to call. Germline CDR1 is MRHNA and CDR2 is SNTAGT. This CDR3 spans 10 amino acids. The CDR3 nucleotides read TGTGCCAGCAGTGTAGTATCGTTGGGTTTT. This codes for CASSVVSLGF.

The J gene is TRBJ2-6, the V gene TRBV11-1; D might be TRBD2 (6 bases). The CDR3 is 15 amino acids. Germline assignment: CDR1 SGHAT and CDR2 FQDESV (reference sequence). The CDR3 here is CATLGGYGGANVLTF. The CDR3 DNA follows: TGTGCAACCCTCGGGGGATACGGCGGGGCCAACGTCCTGACTTTC.

This clone was found a few times. The rearrangement links TRBV5-1 to TRBJ2-1; TRBD1 is a possible D gene (6 bases). Germline assignment: CDR1 SGHRS and CDR2 YFSETQ. The CDR3 covers 13 residues. With 4 bases removed from V and 1 base from J, the gap between germline ends came to 6 bases. The CDR3 bases are TGCGCCAGCAGCACAGGGTCCTACAATGAGCAGTTCTTC. Translation gives CASSTGSYNEQFF.

The chain combines TRBV5-1 with TRBJ1-4, with 11 positions matching TRBD1. Germline V gene data show CDR1 as SGHRS and CDR2 as YFSETQ. The CDR3 runs to 15 residues. Germline trimming cut 4 bases from V and 7 bases from J; bases unmatched to any gene: 6. DNA of the CDR3: TGCGCCAGCAGCCCCCAGGGACAGGGGGGTGAAAAACTGTTTTTT. Translation: CASSPQGQGGEKLFF.

The chain's CDR3 is CASSLGGVFGEKLFF. The CDR3 nucleotides are TGTGCCAGCAGCTTAGGAGGGGTTTTTGGTGAAAAACTGTTTTTT. The rearrangement uses TRBV7-2 and TRBJ1-4, with TRBD1 as a possible D gene (5 bases). The CDR3 consists of 15 residues. The V and J ends lost 1 base and 7 bases respectively, with 13 bases between them. Looked up from germline, CDR1 is SGHTA and CDR2 is FQGNSA. Together with reference TRBV7-2 and TRBJ1-4, the CDR3 gives the full variable domain: GAGVSQSPSNKVTEKGKDVELRCDPISGHTALYWYRQSLGQGLEFLIYFQGNSAPDKSGLPSDRFSAERTGGSVSTLTIQRTQQEDSAVYLCASSLGGVFGEKLFFGSGTQLSVL.

V usage is TRBV7-9 and J usage is TRBJ2-4; D is unclear. Trimming stripped 3 bases from V and 0 bases from J, with 6 bases between. Germline V gene sequence: CDR1 SEHNR, CDR2 FQNEAQ (reference sequence). The CDR3 is 14 amino acids. The CDR3 region is CASSFSLAKNIQYF. The CDR3 DNA is TGTGCCAGCAGCTTCAGCTTAGCCAAAAACATTCAGTACTTC.

The chain employs TRBV28 and TRBJ2-1; 7 positions match TRBD2. Germline CDR1 MDHEN, CDR2 SYDVKM. The CDR3 consists of 19 residues. V was pared by 7 bases and J by 2 bases, with 20 bases of the junction left unmatched. This CDR3 reads CASTSAGSTSTNPYNEQFF. The CDR3 nucleotides are TGTGCCAGCACCTCAGCGGGGTCGACATCTACAAACCCCTACAATGAGCAGTTCTTC.

The V gene is TRBV7-9, the J gene TRBJ1-1; D possibly corresponds to TRBD1 (6 bases). The CDR3 consists of 13 residues. V was shortened by 4 bases and J by 9 bases, with 15 bases between the two germline ends. The germline V gene has CDR1 SEHNR and CDR2 FQNEAQ (reference sequence). This CDR3 reads CASSSSGGQKAFF. The CDR3 nucleotides are TGTGCCAGCAGCTCGTCCGGGGGGCAGAAAGCTTTCTTT.

The chain combines TRBV7-9 with TRBJ2-2; 8 bases fit TRBD2. Germline trimming cut 7 bases from V and 4 bases from J; bases unmatched to any gene: 11. The CDR3 has 16 residues. Per the germline V gene, CDR1 is SEHNR and CDR2 is FQNEAQ (reference sequence). DNA for the CDR3: TGTGCCAGCACCCCTTCCGGGAGGGGAACCACCGGGGAGCTGTTTTTT. It specifies CASTPSGRGTTGELFF. The entire variable domain, with the rest obtained from reference TRBV7-9 and TRBJ2-2, is as follows: DTGVSQNPRHKITKRGQNVTFRCDPISEHNRLYWYRQTLGQGPEFLTYFQNEAQLEKSRLLSDRFSAERPKGSFSTLEIQRTEQGDSAMYLCASTPSGRGTTGELFFGEGSRLTVL.

The CDR3 reads CAKSSGVYNEQFF. The CDR3 DNA sequence: TGTGCCAAATCAAGCGGGGTGTACAATGAGCAGTTCTTC. The chain combines TRBV7-9 with TRBJ2-1; TRBD2 agrees at 7 bases. Germline assignment: CDR1 SEHNR and CDR2 FQNEAQ (reference sequence). This CDR3 is built from 13 residues. V shed 10 bases and J 4 bases; nucleotides not matched to a gene: 7.

This clone was seen more than once but under ten times. The V gene is TRBV5-1, the J gene TRBJ1-6; D unresolved. Trimming cost V 6 bases and J 7 bases, with 11 bases left between them. This CDR3 contains 13 residues. The germline CDR1 and CDR2 sequences are SGHRS and YFSETQ. In DNA form, the CDR3 reads TGCGCCAGCAAACTTGTTGTGAATTCACCCCTCCACTTT. It specifies CASKLVVNSPLHF.

The rearrangement uses TRBV27 and TRBJ2-3, with unresolved D. The CDR3 spans 13 residues. The V gene lost 7 bases and the J gene lost 4 bases, with 12 bases spanning the gap. Germline loops: CDR1 MNHEY, CDR2 SMNVEV (reference sequence). This CDR3 reads CASTPAPPDTQYF. As DNA, the CDR3 is TGTGCCAGCACCCCAGCCCCGCCAGATACGCAGTATTTT.